This T cell receptor (beta chain) was captured in a study of T cells after yellow fever vaccination. Background on the study: The fractions with low cell numbers were processed using SMART-Seq v4 Ultra Low Input. Study-level results: In FACS-sorted repertoires, abundant clonotypes from the bulk population could appear as contaminants. Subsequent to the booster, the majority of primary-vaccination clones reappeared (less than 97% CD4, approximately 85% CD8).

A single record per CDR3 protein comes from TCRdb applying MiXCR to the 5' RACE reads. Altogether more than 95,000 distinct CDR3 sequences are present, around 6.7% being singletons, with the ten largest covering more than 2.5%. Trimming stripped 1 base from V and 4 bases from J, with 12 bases between. Germline V lookup: CDR1 LGHNA, CDR2 YSLEER. The CDR3 totals 15 residues. This clonotype was found many times. Its antigen is unknown. The sequence came from a man between 18 and 35 years old who received the YFV17D yellow fever vaccine. The J gene is TRBJ2-3, the V gene TRBV4-3; the D gene is possibly TRBD2 (6 bases). This specimen consisted of CD4+ T cells sorted from PBMCs, obtained about 49 days after the first yellow fever vaccination. In DNA, the CDR3 is TGCGCCAGCAGCCAAGGGTGGGGGGAGCCAGATACGCAGTATTTT. As protein: CASSQGWGEPDTQYF.